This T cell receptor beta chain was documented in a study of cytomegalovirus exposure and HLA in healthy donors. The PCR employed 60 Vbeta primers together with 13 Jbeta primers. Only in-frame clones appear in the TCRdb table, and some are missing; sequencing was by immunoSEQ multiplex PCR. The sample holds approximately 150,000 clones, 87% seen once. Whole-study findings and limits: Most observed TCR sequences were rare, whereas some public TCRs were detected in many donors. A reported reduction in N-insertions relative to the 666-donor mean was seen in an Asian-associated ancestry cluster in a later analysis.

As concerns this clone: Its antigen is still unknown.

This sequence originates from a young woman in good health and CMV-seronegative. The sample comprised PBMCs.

In nucleotides, the CDR3 is TGCGCCAGCAGCTTGTCGGGACAGGGCTCTGGAAACACCATATATTTT. The encoded protein is CASSLSGQGSGNTIYF. The V call is TRBV5-1, the J call TRBJ1-3, with TRBD1 identical over 9 bases. V shed 1 base, J shed 0 bases, and the junction held 2 bases outside the gene matches. The CDR3 is 16 amino acids. CDR1 and CDR2 (germline): SGHRS, YFSETQ.